The 8 T cell receptor beta chains listed next were all sequenced from one sample in a study of CD8 T cells in Susac syndrome. With random hexamers, reverse transcription was performed on about 0.5 to 1 ug of RNA. In TCRdb, the immunoSEQ multiplex PCR reads were re-called with MiXCR into one record per CDR3 protein. The data contain about 150,000 distinct CDR3 sequences, around 95% of them seen just once; the ten biggest clones take up about 0.08%. Sequencing was performed on CD4+ T cells from PBMCs. Receptors originate from a human donor with Susac syndrome.

The J gene is TRBJ2-6, the V gene TRBV5-1; D possibly corresponds to TRBD2 (5 bases). The CDR3 totals 16 residues. The V end was cut by 3 bases, the J end by 2 bases, with 12 bases between. Germline V lookup: CDR1 SGHRS, CDR2 YFSETQ. CDR3 nucleotide sequence: TGCGCCAGCAGCTCAAGGACGGGAACTGGGGCCAACGTCCTGACTTTC. It specifies CASSSRTGTGANVLTF.

V gene TRBV15 combines with J gene TRBJ2-1; 12 bases agree with TRBD2. V lost 8 bases, J lost 9 bases, and 14 bases stayed unmatched. Germline V gives CDR1 LNHNV, CDR2 YYDKDF (reference sequence). CDR3 length: 16 residues. The CDR3 DNA is TGTGCCACCGGTCTGGGCGGGCTAGCGGGAGGGAGTGAGCAGTTCTTC. This encodes CATGLGGLAGGSEQFF.

This chain connects TRBV20-1 to TRBJ2-5; TRBD1 might be the D (6 bases). CDR1 is DFQATT, CDR2 SNEGSKA, per germline (reference sequence). The CDR3 consists of 14 residues. Between the trimmed V and J ends, which lost 2 bases and 4 bases, there was a span of 14 bases. The CDR3 DNA is TGCAGTGCTAGAATCCCACAGGGCCCAGAGACCCAGTACTTC. The encoded protein is CSARIPQGPETQYF.

The chain couples TRBV5-1 to TRBJ2-7, with 12 bases fitting TRBD1. The CDR3 runs to 16 residues. The germline CDR1 and CDR2 sequences are SGHRS and YFSETQ. V lost 0 bases to trimming and J lost 5 bases; unmatched junction nucleotides: 6. CDR3 residues: CASSLGTGTGGDEQYF. The DNA of the CDR3 is TGCGCCAGCAGCTTGGGAACCGGGACAGGGGGCGACGAGCAGTACTTC.

The chain combines TRBV7-2 with TRBJ2-7, with no clear D. CDR3 length: 15 residues. V was clipped by 2 bases and J by 3 bases, with 14 bases between them. The germline V gene has CDR1 SGHTA and CDR2 FQGNSA. The DNA for the CDR3 is TGTGCCAGCAGCTTACTAGTCGGGTTTCGCTACGAGCAGTACTTC. Protein product: CASSLLVGFRYEQYF.

The chain couples TRBV12-3 or TRBV12-4 to TRBJ1-5; D unclear. This CDR3 has 13 residues. The V gene lost 3 bases and the J gene lost 4 bases, with 7 bases spanning the gap. The CDR3 sequence is CASSFGENQPQHF. The CDR3 DNA is TGTGCCAGCAGTTTCGGGGAAAATCAGCCCCAGCATTTT.

The rearrangement uses TRBV20-1 and TRBJ2-5, with 13 bases lining up with TRBD2. The CDR3 consists of 15 residues. The germline V gene has CDR1 DFQATT and CDR2 SNEGSKA (reference sequence). Germline trimming cut 3 bases from V and 5 bases from J; bases unmatched to any gene: 6. In DNA, the CDR3 is TGCAGTGCTAGGGGGACTAGCGGGGCTAGGGAGACCCAGTACTTC. Translation gives CSARGTSGARETQYF.

This chain uses TRBV12-3 or TRBV12-4 with TRBJ1-5, with D maybe TRBD1 (6 bases). V was shortened by 5 bases and J by 6 bases, with 14 bases between the two germline ends. This CDR3 is built from 14 residues. This CDR3 is CASSAQGMVQPQHF. Here the CDR3 DNA reads TGTGCCAGCAGTGCCCAGGGGATGGTTCAGCCCCAGCATTTT.